These T cell receptor beta chains were read from a single sample in a study of shared clonotypes between healthy human individuals. Profiling relied on immunoSEQ multiplex PCR, and the TCRdb table lists in-frame clones only, not all of them. Altogether about 990,000 clones are present, around 78% being singletons, with the ten largest covering 0.5% to 0.65%. Material for sequencing was memory CD4+ T cells from PBMCs. These TCRs come from a man aged 18 to 29 in good health. Some clones in this sample may be carry-over from other donors' samples. The CDR3 runs from the conserved cysteine through the conserved F or W. A D gene is named only where the DNA matches it firmly. Where a row states a size, it is once, few, many or the class of an expanded clone; other rows omit it.

cdr3_nt: TGTGCCAGCAGCCCATCGGGGACTAGCGGCTACGAGCAGTACTTC; cdr3_aa: CASSPSGTSGYEQYF; d_call: TRBD2; v_call: TRBV7-6; j_call: TRBJ2-7; clone_size: NA
cdr3_nt: TGCGCCAGCAGCATACAGGGGAAGGAGGCAGGCACTGAAGCTTTCTTT; cdr3_aa: CASSIQGKEAGTEAFF; d_call: TRBD1; v_call: TRBV5-1; j_call: TRBJ1-1; clone_size: many
cdr3_nt: TGTGCCACTCACCCTCCCAGGTCTAACTATGGCTACACCTTC; cdr3_aa: CATHPPRSNYGYTF; d_call: NA; v_call: TRBV19; j_call: TRBJ1-2; clone_size: NA
cdr3_nt: TGTGCCAGCAGCCCGAGAGCGGGGCTTGGCCAAGAGACCCAGTACTTC; cdr3_aa: CASSPRAGLGQETQYF; d_call: TRBD2; v_call: TRBV6-6; j_call: TRBJ2-5; clone_size: NA
cdr3_nt: TGTGCCAGCAGTGAATCCGGTAGTGGCAATCAGCCCCAGCATTTT; cdr3_aa: CASSESGSGNQPQHF; d_call: NA; v_call: TRBV2; j_call: TRBJ1-5; clone_size: NA
cdr3_nt: TGTGCCAGCAGCTTTGGTGGTCCGGACACTGAAGCTTTCTTT; cdr3_aa: CASSFGGPDTEAFF; d_call: NA; v_call: TRBV11-3; j_call: TRBJ1-1; clone_size: few
cdr3_nt: TGTGCCAGCTCACCGATCTTCGAAGGGACACCCTTTTCGAAGGGCTACACCTTC; cdr3_aa: CASSPIFEGTPFSKGYTF; d_call: NA; v_call: TRBV18; j_call: TRBJ1-2; clone_size: NA
cdr3_nt: TGCAGCGTTGAAGCACCGGGACAGGGGGGAGAGACCCAGTACTTC; cdr3_aa: CSVEAPGQGGETQYF; d_call: TRBD1; v_call: TRBV29-1; j_call: TRBJ2-5; clone_size: NA
cdr3_nt: TGTGCCAGCAGCTCCGATTTTAGCGGTTACAATGAGCAGTTCTTC; cdr3_aa: CASSSDFSGYNEQFF; d_call: NA; v_call: TRBV7-3; j_call: TRBJ2-1; clone_size: NA
cdr3_nt: TGTGCCAGCAGTGACCTCAGGGGCGGTGAGCAGTTCTTC; cdr3_aa: CASSDLRGGEQFF; d_call: NA; v_call: TRBV6-5; j_call: TRBJ2-1; clone_size: once
cdr3_nt: TGTGCCTGGAGGGACCCTCGGTGGCCTTTTACCTACGAGCAGTACTTC; cdr3_aa: CAWRDPRWPFTYEQYF; d_call: NA; v_call: TRBV30; j_call: TRBJ2-7; clone_size: many
cdr3_nt: TGTGCCAGCAGTTTAACGGGGAGGGGAAGGGGCGAGCAGTACTTC; cdr3_aa: CASSLTGRGRGEQYF; d_call: TRBD2; v_call: TRBV28; j_call: TRBJ2-7; clone_size: NA
cdr3_nt: TGTGCCAGCAGCCTAGAGCACACAGATACGCAGTATTTT; cdr3_aa: CASSLEHTDTQYF; d_call: NA; v_call: TRBV13; j_call: TRBJ2-3; clone_size: NA
cdr3_nt: TGTGCCAGCCTCCGGGACAGGGGGACGGAGGGCTACACCTTC; cdr3_aa: CASLRDRGTEGYTF; d_call: TRBD1; v_call: TRBV2; j_call: TRBJ1-2; clone_size: NA
cdr3_nt: TGCGCCAGCAGCTCCGGGACAGGGGACGGGGAGACCCAGTACTTC; cdr3_aa: CASSSGTGDGETQYF; d_call: TRBD1; v_call: TRBV5-1; j_call: TRBJ2-5; clone_size: NA
cdr3_nt: TGTGCCAGCTCACCACCTACTAGCGGGAGCTCCTACAATGAGCAGTTCTTC; cdr3_aa: CASSPPTSGSSYNEQFF; d_call: TRBD2; v_call: TRBV18; j_call: TRBJ2-1; clone_size: NA
cdr3_nt: TGTGCCAGCAGTCTGAACCCTCAGCCCCAGCATTTT; cdr3_aa: CASSLNPQPQHF; d_call: NA; v_call: TRBV28; j_call: TRBJ1-5; clone_size: NA
cdr3_nt: TGTGCCAGCAGTTCGGGGGGCGGGGAGCTGTTTTTT; cdr3_aa: CASSSGGGELFF; d_call: TRBD2; v_call: TRBV5-4; j_call: TRBJ2-2; clone_size: NA
cdr3_nt: TGTGCCTGGAGTCTGGTGGGCCGAGAGACCCAGTACTTC; cdr3_aa: CAWSLVGRETQYF; d_call: NA; v_call: TRBV30; j_call: TRBJ2-5; clone_size: NA
cdr3_nt: TGTGCCAGCAGCGTAGTGGGCCAGGGGAACGAGCAGTTCTTC; cdr3_aa: CASSVVGQGNEQFF; d_call: NA; v_call: TRBV9; j_call: TRBJ2-1; clone_size: NA
cdr3_nt: TGTGCCAGCGCCCCGGGGCCTGAGGATCCCTACGAGCAGTACTTC; cdr3_aa: CASAPGPEDPYEQYF; d_call: NA; v_call: TRBV19; j_call: TRBJ2-7; clone_size: NA
cdr3_nt: TGTGCCAGCAGCTTAGGCGGACTAGCGGGAGCTCCGTCCTACAATGAGCAGTTCTTC; cdr3_aa: CASSLGGLAGAPSYNEQFF; d_call: TRBD2; v_call: TRBV13; j_call: TRBJ2-1; clone_size: NA
cdr3_nt: TGTGCCACCAGCAGAGAGCCCAAGGGCGGGGAAGTGAACACTGAAGCTTTCTTT; cdr3_aa: CATSREPKGGEVNTEAFF; d_call: NA; v_call: TRBV15; j_call: TRBJ1-1; clone_size: NA
cdr3_nt: TGTGCCACCGAGGGGGCATTCACTGAAGCTTTCTTT; cdr3_aa: CATEGAFTEAFF; d_call: TRBD1; v_call: TRBV28; j_call: TRBJ1-1; clone_size: few
cdr3_nt: TGTGCCAGCAGCTTGTCCGGGACTCGCACCGGAGAGACCCAGTACTTC; cdr3_aa: CASSLSGTRTGETQYF; d_call: NA; v_call: TRBV5-4; j_call: TRBJ2-5; clone_size: NA
cdr3_nt: TGCAGCGTGCTTACGGGACAGGGCGGCCTCAATCAGCCCCAGCATTTT; cdr3_aa: CSVLTGQGGLNQPQHF; d_call: TRBD1; v_call: TRBV29-1; j_call: TRBJ1-5; clone_size: NA
cdr3_nt: TGTGCCAGCAGCTTAAACAGTGCCGACTCCTACGAGCAGTACTTC; cdr3_aa: CASSLNSADSYEQYF; d_call: NA; v_call: TRBV7-2; j_call: TRBJ2-7; clone_size: NA
cdr3_nt: TGTGCCAGCAGCCTCACTAGCGGGAGTAACGGCGGGGAGCTGTTTTTT; cdr3_aa: CASSLTSGSNGGELFF; d_call: TRBD2; v_call: TRBV7-2; j_call: TRBJ2-2; clone_size: NA
cdr3_nt: TGTGCCAGCAGCTTGGGCGACCAGTACTATGGCTACACCTTC; cdr3_aa: CASSLGDQYYGYTF; d_call: NA; v_call: TRBV5-4; j_call: TRBJ1-2; clone_size: NA
cdr3_nt: TGTGCCAGCAGTGGGTATGGGCAGCCGCTCCTGAACACCGGGGAGCTGTTTTTT; cdr3_aa: CASSGYGQPLLNTGELFF; d_call: NA; v_call: TRBV6-1; j_call: TRBJ2-2; clone_size: NA
cdr3_nt: TGTGCCAGCAGTTTAAACCGCCCCGGACAGGGAAAAGATGAAAAACTGTTTTTT; cdr3_aa: CASSLNRPGQGKDEKLFF; d_call: TRBD1; v_call: TRBV28; j_call: TRBJ1-4; clone_size: NA
cdr3_nt: TGTGCCAGCAGCGGGCCCGCGGGGGGGCCCCAGCATTTT; cdr3_aa: CASSGPAGGPQHF; d_call: NA; v_call: TRBV7-9; j_call: TRBJ1-5; clone_size: NA
cdr3_nt: TGTGCCAGCAGCTTAGGCTCTAGCGGGACCTACGAGCAGTACTTC; cdr3_aa: CASSLGSSGTYEQYF; d_call: TRBD2; v_call: TRBV7-2; j_call: TRBJ2-7; clone_size: many
cdr3_nt: TGCAGCGTTACAGGGAGCTCCTACAATGAGCAGTTCTTC; cdr3_aa: CSVTGSSYNEQFF; d_call: NA; v_call: TRBV29-1; j_call: TRBJ2-1; clone_size: NA
cdr3_nt: TGTGCCAGCAGTTCTCCAACGCTAGCGGGAGGCTTCGGTAGGCAGTATTTT; cdr3_aa: CASSSPTLAGGFGRQYF; d_call: TRBD2; v_call: TRBV28; j_call: TRBJ2-3; clone_size: NA
cdr3_nt: TGTGCCAGCCGGCGAAGCGGGAGGGCGGGGAATGAGCAGTTCTTC; cdr3_aa: CASRRSGRAGNEQFF; d_call: TRBD2; v_call: TRBV27; j_call: TRBJ2-1; clone_size: many
cdr3_nt: TGCGCCAGCAGCCAAGATAGAAGCGCTTCAGTTAAGGACACTGAAGCTTTCTTT; cdr3_aa: CASSQDRSASVKDTEAFF; d_call: NA; v_call: TRBV4-3; j_call: TRBJ1-1; clone_size: many
cdr3_nt: TGTGCCAGCTCCTCCAGTAAGGACACTGAAGCTTTCTTT; cdr3_aa: CASSSSKDTEAFF; d_call: NA; v_call: TRBV18; j_call: TRBJ1-1; clone_size: few
cdr3_nt: TGTGCCAGCAGCTACCTAGCGGGAGGTCACACCGGGGAGCTGTTTTTT; cdr3_aa: CASSYLAGGHTGELFF; d_call: TRBD2; v_call: TRBV7-2; j_call: TRBJ2-2; clone_size: NA
cdr3_nt: TGCGCCAGCAGCCAAGATCCGATCGTGGATACGCAGTATTTT; cdr3_aa: CASSQDPIVDTQYF; d_call: NA; v_call: TRBV4-3; j_call: TRBJ2-3; clone_size: NA
cdr3_nt: TGCAGTGGCCGGGAGTTCTATGGCTACACCTTC; cdr3_aa: CSGREFYGYTF; d_call: NA; v_call: TRBV20-1; j_call: TRBJ1-2; clone_size: once
cdr3_nt: TGTGCCAGCAGCCAACACAGAGTCCGAGCCTACGAGCAGTACTTC; cdr3_aa: CASSQHRVRAYEQYF; d_call: NA; v_call: TRBV14; j_call: TRBJ2-7; clone_size: NA
cdr3_nt: TGTGCCAGCACCCCAGGGCCGGGTAATGGCTACACCTTC; cdr3_aa: CASTPGPGNGYTF; d_call: NA; v_call: TRBV2; j_call: TRBJ1-2; clone_size: few
cdr3_nt: TGTGCCAGTAGTAAGTCAGTCAATCAGCCCCAGCATTTT; cdr3_aa: CASSKSVNQPQHF; d_call: NA; v_call: TRBV19; j_call: TRBJ1-5; clone_size: NA
cdr3_nt: TGTGCCTGGAGTGTCAAGCGCCCGAGCACAGATACGCAGTATTTT; cdr3_aa: CAWSVKRPSTDTQYF; d_call: NA; v_call: TRBV30; j_call: TRBJ2-3; clone_size: NA
cdr3_nt: TGTGCCAGCAGCACGTCGGGCTCCTCCTACGAGCAGTACTTC; cdr3_aa: CASSTSGSSYEQYF; d_call: NA; v_call: TRBV5-4; j_call: TRBJ2-7; clone_size: once
cdr3_nt: TGTGCCAGCAGCCAAACAGGGCTCCCAGATACGCAGTATTTT; cdr3_aa: CASSQTGLPDTQYF; d_call: NA; v_call: TRBV9; j_call: TRBJ2-3; clone_size: once
cdr3_nt: TGTGCCAGCAAGACAGGGCGCGAGCAGTACTTC; cdr3_aa: CASKTGREQYF; d_call: TRBD1; v_call: TRBV28; j_call: TRBJ2-7; clone_size: once
cdr3_nt: TGCGCCAGCAGCCAAGCTTTGGACAGGGCTAACTATGGCTACACCTTC; cdr3_aa: CASSQALDRANYGYTF; d_call: TRBD1; v_call: TRBV4-1; j_call: TRBJ1-2; clone_size: NA
cdr3_nt: TGTGCCAGTAGCCCTCCGGGACAAGGAGAGACCCAGTACTTC; cdr3_aa: CASSPPGQGETQYF; d_call: NA; v_call: TRBV19; j_call: TRBJ2-5; clone_size: NA
cdr3_nt: TGTGCCAGCAGCTTAGGAGCAAACACCATATATTTT; cdr3_aa: CASSLGANTIYF; d_call: NA; v_call: TRBV11-2; j_call: TRBJ1-3; clone_size: NA
cdr3_nt: TGTGCCACCAGCGAAAGGGGGGACGGGGCCAACGTCCTGACTTTC; cdr3_aa: CATSERGDGANVLTF; d_call: NA; v_call: TRBV15; j_call: TRBJ2-6; clone_size: once
cdr3_nt: TGCGCCAGCAGCTTGGGACAGGGGGTCGGTCTGACTAATGAAAAACTGTTTTTT; cdr3_aa: CASSLGQGVGLTNEKLFF; d_call: TRBD1; v_call: TRBV5-1; j_call: TRBJ1-4; clone_size: NA
cdr3_nt: TGTGCCAGCAGCTCCCAGACGGTGAACACCGGGGAGCTGTTTTTT; cdr3_aa: CASSSQTVNTGELFF; d_call: NA; v_call: TRBV9; j_call: TRBJ2-2; clone_size: NA